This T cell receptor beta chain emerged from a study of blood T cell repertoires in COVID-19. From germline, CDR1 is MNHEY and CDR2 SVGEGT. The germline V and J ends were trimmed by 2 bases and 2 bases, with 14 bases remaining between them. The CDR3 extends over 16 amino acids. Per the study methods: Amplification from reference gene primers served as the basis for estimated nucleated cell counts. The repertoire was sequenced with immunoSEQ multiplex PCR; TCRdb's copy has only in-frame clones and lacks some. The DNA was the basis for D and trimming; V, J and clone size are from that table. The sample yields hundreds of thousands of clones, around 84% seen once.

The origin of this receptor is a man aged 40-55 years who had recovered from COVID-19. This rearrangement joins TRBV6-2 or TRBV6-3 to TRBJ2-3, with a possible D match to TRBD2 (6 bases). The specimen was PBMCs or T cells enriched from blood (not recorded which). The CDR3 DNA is TGTGCCAGCAGTTACCGTTCAGCGGGTATCACAGATACGCAGTATTTT. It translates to CASSYRSAGITDTQYF.